The sequence of this TCR beta chain was determined in a study of T-cell reconstitution after alpha-beta-depleted transplantation in children. Study-level results: Most T-cell counts and diversity one year after the transplant came from T cells that were newly produced. Several hundred rapidly expanded clones from non-depleted graft cells reportedly supplied alpha-beta T cells about two months post-transplant. Certain patients had high TCRbeta diversity at day 60, and it came from recipient T cells and thymic progenitors that survived.

This clonotype was seen a few times. What it binds is not known. V lost 5 bases and J 3 bases, leaving 23 bases between the germline ends. CDR3 size: 18 residues. Germline loops: CDR1 PRHDT, CDR2 FYEKMQ (reference sequence). Unique molecular identifiers were used in preparing the TCRbeta library. TCRdb ran MiXCR on the PCR reads and lists one entry per CDR3 protein. The data contain approximately 490,000 distinct CDR3 sequences, 10% of them seen just once; the ten biggest clones take up about 2.1%. The source material was PBMCs, sampled before TCRalphabeta/CD19-depleted stem cell transplant. V usage is TRBV13 and J usage is TRBJ2-1; a weak D match, TRBD2 (6 bases). This receptor was taken from a child aged 2 to 10 with inherited bone marrow failure, due to receive a stem cell transplant. The CDR3 sequence: CASSRWVADTASYNEQFF. The DNA of the CDR3 is TGTGCCAGCAGCCGGTGGGTAGCGGACACCGCGAGCTACAATGAGCAGTTCTTC.